This T cell receptor beta chain is from a study of Graves' ophthalmopathy and Graves' hyperthyroidism. Findings of the study overall: Most expanded clonotypes in thyroid above 0.001 frequency also showed up in blood. Ophthalmopathy progression predictions by the model showed about 72% specificity and roughly 71% sensitivity.

From RNA, the CDR3 regions of TCR beta chains were amplified and sequenced. An initial RT-PCR round employing HTBI primers preceded a second-round multiplex PCR. MiXCR, run by TCRdb on the multiplex PCR reads, gives a single entry per CDR3 protein. The sample yields 200,000 to 300,000 distinct CDR3 sequences, 40% to 50% seen once. Orbital computed tomography, together with clinical symptoms, serum thyroxine, TRAb and thyroid ultrasound, was used for diagnosis. This clonotype was seen just once. Its antigen is not identified. The specimen was peripheral blood. The TCR comes from an adult man with Graves' ophthalmopathy.

This CDR3 reads CASSDPVSNQPQHF. The CDR3 DNA is TGTGCCAGCAGTGATCCTGTGAGCAATCAGCCCCAGCATTTT. This chain links TRBV2 with TRBJ1-5; D unresolved. The CDR3 has 14 residues. Trimming took 3 bases from V and 1 from J, leaving 7 bases between them. Germline V gives CDR1 SNHLY, CDR2 FYNNEI.